The 23 T cell receptor beta chains given below trace back to one sample, sequenced in a study of blood T cell repertoires in COVID-19. The table came from immunoSEQ multiplex PCR; TCRdb's copy has only in-frame clones and leaves some out. In the table there are 95,000 to 130,000 clones, over 65% of which are singletons. Sequencing was done on a sample of peripheral blood. All receptors derive from a man aged 25-45 years with acute or convalescent COVID-19.

As to this clone: Other nucleotide sequences in the sample specify the same CDR3. The chain combines TRBV6-5 with TRBJ1-1; no reliable D call. There are 13 residues in the CDR3. V was shortened by 6 bases and J by 0 bases, with 8 bases between the two germline ends. Germline CDR1 is MNHEY and CDR2 is SVGAGI. The CDR3 region is CASSRTVNTEAFF. The DNA of the CDR3 is TGTGCCAGCAGCCGGACTGTGAACACTGAAGCTTTCTTT.

The CDR3 sequence is CASSRRLAGSTDTQYF. The DNA for the CDR3 is TGCGCCAGCAGCCGGCGACTAGCGGGAAGCACAGATACGCAGTATTTT. V usage is TRBV4-1 and J usage is TRBJ2-3; 11 bases align to TRBD2. CDR3 length: 16 amino acids. Germline V gene data show CDR1 as MGHRA and CDR2 as YSYEKL. V was pared by 4 bases and J by 0 bases, with 3 bases of the junction left unmatched.

CDR3 region: CASSPGTGPDNEQFF. The DNA of the CDR3 is TGCGCCAGCAGCCCTGGGACAGGTCCAGACAATGAGCAGTTCTTC. The rearrangement uses TRBV5-1 and TRBJ2-1, with 8 bases that match TRBD1. Germline CDR1 SGHRS, CDR2 YFSETQ. The V segment lost 4 bases and the J segment 5 bases; nucleotides outside the gene matches: 8. The CDR3 contains 15 residues.

This clone was seen more than once but under ten times. This chain uses TRBV3-1 (or the pseudogene TRBV3-2) with TRBJ2-1; D is uncertain. Germline V gene sequence: CDR1 LGHDT, CDR2 YNNKEL (reference sequence). The CDR3 runs to 15 residues. V lost 0 bases and J lost 9, with 15 bases in between. The CDR3, as DNA: TGTGCCAGCAGCCAAGACCGGAGAGAACATGGTGAGCAGTTCTTC. Amino acids: CASSQDRREHGEQFF.

The chain has TRBV4-1 and TRBJ1-1, with 9 bases aligning to TRBD1. The CDR3 runs 16 residues. V was clipped by 4 bases and J by 3 bases; unmatched bases: 9. Germline CDR1 is MGHRA and CDR2 is YSYEKL. The CDR3 DNA sequence: TGCGCCAGCAGCCTTGGGGGACAGGGATCGTACACTGAAGCTTTCTTT. Encoded protein: CASSLGGQGSYTEAFF.

This rearrangement joins TRBV23-1 to TRBJ1-5; D may be TRBD1 (5 bases). TRBV23-1 counts as an open reading frame of uncertain function. The CDR3 contains 17 residues. Trimming cost V 2 bases and J 6 bases, with 20 bases left between them. CDR3 sequence: CASSQNRRGGAGQPQHF. CDR3 in DNA: TGCGCCAGCAGTCAAAACCGGCGGGGCGGGGCGGGTCAGCCCCAGCATTTT.

The table lists this clone with a few counts. V and J are TRBV29-1 and TRBJ1-2; TRBD1 might be the D (6 bases). Trimming shortened V by 6 bases and J by 8 bases, and 16 bases separated the two germline ends. CDR1 SQVTM and CDR2 ANQGSEA come from the germline V gene. CDR3 length: 12 amino acids. As DNA, the CDR3 is TGCAGCGTAGTGGGATTGGACAGCGGCTACACCTTC. This codes for CSVVGLDSGYTF.

This chain joins TRBV7-6 and TRBJ2-1, with TRBD2 identical over 8 bases. Germline CDR1 SGHVS, CDR2 FNYEAQ. This CDR3 has 16 amino acids. V lost 5 bases, J lost 3 bases, and 9 bases stayed unmatched. DNA for the CDR3: TGTGCCAGCAGCCCCCAAGCGGGGGCGCTCTACAATGAGCAGTTCTTC. Its translation is CASSPQAGALYNEQFF. The variable domain in full, completed from reference TRBV7-6 and TRBJ2-1, reads GAGVSQSPRYKVTKRGQDVALRCDPISGHVSLYWYRQALGQGPEFLTYFNYEAQQDKSGLPNDRFSAERPEGSISTLTIQRTEQRDSAMYRCASSPQAGALYNEQFFGPGTRLTVL.

This sequence joins TRBV5-1 and TRBJ2-7; D might be TRBD1 (6 bases). V lost 2 bases to trimming and J lost 4 bases, with 16 bases between them. From germline, CDR1 is SGHRS and CDR2 YFSETQ. The CDR3 is 15 amino acids. The CDR3 DNA is TGCGCCAGCAGCTTAGGACAGCGACAATTATACGAGCAGTACTTC. As protein: CASSLGQRQLYEQYF.

This clone was seen only a few times. This chain links TRBV5-1 with TRBJ2-3, with TRBD2 identical over 11 bases. Germline V gene data show CDR1 as SGHRS and CDR2 as YFSETQ. V dropped 1 base and J dropped 5; count of bases not matched to a gene: 3. The CDR3 is made up of 15 amino acids. This chain's CDR3 is CASSLTSGRIDTQYF. CDR3 DNA: TGCGCCAGCAGCTTGACTAGCGGGAGAATAGATACGCAGTATTTT.

This chain connects TRBV2 to TRBJ2-2; D may be TRBD2 (6 bases). Germline-derived CDR1 and CDR2 are SNHLY and FYNNEI. Trimming cost V 7 bases and J 0 bases, with 12 bases left between them. The CDR3 sequence is 15 residues long. For the CDR3, the DNA is TGTGCCAGCACCCGTGGAGGGTCGAACACCGGGGAGCTGTTTTTT. Translated: CASTRGGSNTGELFF.

The chain recombines TRBV6-2 or TRBV6-3 with TRBJ1-2; D is perhaps TRBD1 (6 bases). The ends were cut back, 0 bases at V and 2 bases at J, with 10 bases in the middle. Looked up from germline, CDR1 is MNHEY and CDR2 is SVGEGT. The CDR3 totals 15 residues. CDR3 region: CASSYSRQVNYGYTF. CDR3 bases: TGTGCCAGCAGTTACTCCAGACAGGTCAACTATGGCTACACCTTC.

About this clone itself: Additional DNA sequences in this sample encode the identical CDR3. In DNA, the CDR3 is TGCGCCAGCTCCTCGGGGGGCAGCTCCTACAATGAGCAGTTCTTC. Encoded protein: CASSSGGSSYNEQFF. The rearrangement uses TRBV5-1 and TRBJ2-1, with D possibly being TRBD2 (7 bases). Germline V gene lookup returns CDR1 SGHRS and CDR2 YFSETQ. Deletions cut 7 bases from V and 0 bases from J, with 14 bases between. This CDR3 has 15 amino acids.

V and J are TRBV6-2 or TRBV6-3 and TRBJ1-1; D gene ambiguous. Trimming took 0 bases from V and 6 from J, leaving 11 bases between them. The CDR3 is 14 residues long. CDR1 MNHEY and CDR2 SVGEGT come from the germline V gene. The CDR3 sequence: CASSYSPRGSEAFF. DNA of the CDR3: TGTGCCAGCAGTTACTCACCCCGCGGCTCTGAAGCTTTCTTT.

The rearrangement uses TRBV9 and TRBJ2-2; 9 bases fit TRBD2. J lost 3 bases, V lost 4 bases, and 4 bases had no gene match. The CDR3 covers 15 residues. CDR1 SGDLS and CDR2 YYNGEE come from the germline V gene. CDR3 DNA: TGTGCCAGCAGCCGTGCGGGAGGGGACACCGGGGAGCTGTTTTTT. It codes for CASSRAGGDTGELFF.

This chain links TRBV29-1 with TRBJ2-6, with D possibly TRBD2 on 6 matching bases. CDR3 size: 15 residues. Germline V gene lookup returns CDR1 SQVTM and CDR2 ANQGSEA. V gave up 5 bases and J gave up 4 bases, with 15 bases separating them. The CDR3 sequence: CSVPRGAGGANVLTF. CDR3 DNA: TGCAGCGTTCCCCGGGGTGCGGGGGGGGCCAACGTCCTGACTTTC.

Details on this clone: Other DNA sequences within the sample encode an identical CDR3. The chain couples TRBV6-2 or TRBV6-3 to TRBJ1-2; TRBD1 matches 9 bases. The length of the CDR3 is 12 residues. J lost 5 bases, V lost 5 bases, and 0 bases had no gene match. The germline V gene encodes CDR1 MNHEY and CDR2 SVGEGT. CDR3 amino acids: CASSGQGYGYTF. Written as DNA, the CDR3 is TGTGCCAGCAGTGGACAGGGGTATGGCTACACCTTC.

The V call is TRBV29-1, the J call TRBJ1-1; TRBD1 might be the D (6 bases). Germline V gene sequence: CDR1 SQVTM, CDR2 ANQGSEA. CDR3 length equals 13 residues. V shed 4 bases and J shed 1 base, with 10 bases lying between them. CDR3 protein: CSVVTGTNTEAFF. The CDR3 nucleotides read TGCAGCGTTGTAACAGGGACGAACACTGAAGCTTTCTTT.

This clone showed up just once. The chain links TRBV27 to TRBJ2-7, with 9 bases identical to TRBD2. V shed 3 bases, J shed 0 bases, and the junction held 3 bases outside the gene matches. The CDR3 length is 15 residues. The germline gives CDR1 MNHEY, CDR2 SMNVEV (reference sequence). CDR3 region: CASSLGTSSSYEQYF. CDR3 nucleotide sequence: TGTGCCAGCAGTTTGGGGACTAGCAGCTCCTACGAGCAGTACTTC.

This chain connects TRBV6-5 to TRBJ2-5, with D unresolved. V lost 8 bases and J lost 4, with 14 bases in between. The CDR3 sequence is 13 residues long. Looked up from germline, CDR1 is MNHEY and CDR2 is SVGAGI. The CDR3 coding sequence is TGTGCCAGCGGTTGGGCACTTGGAGAGACCCAGTACTTC. It yields the protein CASGWALGETQYF.

The chain has TRBV30 and TRBJ1-2; 10 nucleotides agree with TRBD1. With 2 bases clipped from V and 8 bases from J, the junction kept 5 bases outside the gene matches. CDR1 and CDR2 (germline): GTSNPN, SVGIG (reference sequence). The CDR3 has 13 amino acids. CDR3 loop: CAWSWGQGMGYTF. DNA for the CDR3: TGTGCCTGGAGTTGGGGACAGGGGATGGGCTACACCTTC.

The chain links TRBV9 to TRBJ2-3, with 12 bases matching TRBD1. Germline V gene lookup returns CDR1 SGDLS and CDR2 YYNGEE. V shed 3 bases, J shed 6 bases, and the junction held 5 bases outside the gene matches. The length of the CDR3 is 15 residues. The CDR3, as DNA: TGTGCCAGCAGCGGGGGGACAGGGGGCTTTGATACGCAGTATTTT. This gives the protein CASSGGTGGFDTQYF.

V and J are TRBV20-1 and TRBJ2-1; unclear D gene. This CDR3 is 12 amino acids long. V shed 3 bases and J shed 6 bases, with 9 bases lying between them. Germline assignment: CDR1 DFQATT and CDR2 SNEGSKA (reference sequence). The CDR3: CSASETRNEQFF. As DNA, the CDR3 is TGCAGTGCTAGTGAGACTCGCAATGAGCAGTTCTTC.